The 24 T cell receptor beta chains reported below all come from one sample, sequenced in a study of identical twins. Via MiXCR, TCRdb re-called the 5' RACE reads, giving one row per CDR3 protein. The table includes roughly 470,000 distinct CDR3 sequences, roughly an eighth detected once. This sample also appeared in a second study, on yellow fever vaccine responses in identical twins.

What was sequenced was CD4+ T cells sorted from blood. The origin of the receptors is a woman under 30 in good health.

V is TRBV7-2 and J is TRBJ2-3; D is unclear. Germline-derived CDR1 and CDR2 are SGHTA and FQGNSA. Between the trimmed V and J ends, which lost 7 bases and 1 base, there was a span of 9 bases. There are 13 residues in the CDR3. In DNA form, the CDR3 reads TGTGCCAGCAACTACCGGGGCACAGATACGCAGTATTTT. Protein sequence: CASNYRGTDTQYF.

This clonotype was seen more than once but under ten times. The chain links TRBV4-2 to TRBJ2-1, with 11 bases aligning to TRBD2. The CDR3 is made up of 16 amino acids. The germline CDR1 and CDR2 sequences are LGHNA and YNFKEQ. The J segment lost 4 bases and the V segment lost 2 bases, leaving 4 bases of the junction unmatched. CDR3 sequence: CASSQRTSGPYNEQFF. DNA for the CDR3: TGTGCCAGCAGCCAACGGACTAGCGGGCCATACAATGAGCAGTTCTTC.

There are a few counts of this clonotype. For the CDR3, the DNA is TGCGCCAGCAGCTTGGATGTGGGGGGCCAGCCCCAGCATTTT. Its translation: CASSLDVGGQPQHF. The chain is built from TRBV5-1 and TRBJ1-5, with D tentatively TRBD1 (6 bases). Germline V gives CDR1 SGHRS, CDR2 YFSETQ. The CDR3 is made up of 14 amino acids. The ends were cut back, 0 bases at V and 7 bases at J, with 11 bases in the middle. The full variable domain, its missing parts supplied by reference TRBV5-1 and TRBJ1-5, is KAGVTQTPRYLIKTRGQQVTLSCSPISGHRSVSWYQQTPGQGLQFLFEYFSETQRNKGNFPGRFSGRQFSNSRSEMNVSTLELGDSALYLCASSLDVGGQPQHFGDGTRLSIL.

This clonotype was observed at least ten times. V usage is TRBV5-1 and J usage is TRBJ2-7; D is undetermined. CDR3 length equals 14 residues. Germline loops: CDR1 SGHRS, CDR2 YFSETQ. V was cut by 0 bases and J by 0 bases, with 7 bases left in between. The CDR3: CASSLVYDSYEQYF. The CDR3 DNA follows: TGCGCCAGCAGCTTGGTGTATGACTCCTACGAGCAGTACTTC.

The genes are TRBV10-2 and TRBJ2-7, with 10 bases aligning to TRBD1. Germline loops: CDR1 WSHSY, CDR2 SAAADI. The V segment lost 7 bases and the J segment 5 bases; nucleotides outside the gene matches: 11. The CDR3 contains 15 residues. The chain's CDR3 is CASIGGDRGTDEQYF. CDR3 in DNA: TGCGCCAGCATTGGGGGGGACAGGGGTACCGACGAGCAGTACTTC.

CDR3 protein: CASSPQGRGQGMGEQYF. The CDR3 DNA follows: TGTGCCAGCTCACCCCAGGGGCGGGGACAGGGAATGGGCGAGCAGTACTTC. The rearrangement joins TRBV18 to TRBJ2-7, with TRBD1 matching 9 bases. The J segment lost 6 bases and the V segment lost 3 bases, leaving 15 bases of the junction unmatched. CDR1 and CDR2 (germline): KGHSH, LQKENI. The length of the CDR3 is 17 residues.

The chain is built from TRBV15 and TRBJ2-2, with 7 bases aligning to TRBD2. V gave up 1 base and J gave up 2 bases; unmatched junction bases: 4. CDR3 length: 16 amino acids. Germline-derived CDR1 and CDR2 are LNHNV and YYDKDF (reference sequence). DNA for the CDR3: TGTGCCACCAGCAGAGGACTAGCTAGTAACACCGGGGAGCTGTTTTTT. This translates into CATSRGLASNTGELFF. The variable domain in full, with the rest retrieved from reference TRBV15 and TRBJ2-2, is DAMVIQNPRYQVTQFGKPVTLSCSQTLNHNVMYWYQQKSSQAPKLLFHYYDKDFNNEADTPDNFQSRRPNTSFCFLDIRSPGLGDTAMYLCATSRGLASNTGELFFGEGSRLTVL.

CDR3 bases: TGCAGCGTTGAAGGAAGAAACAGGGAGAACTATGGCTACACCTTC. Translating it yields CSVEGRNRENYGYTF. The chain uses TRBV29-1 and TRBJ1-2; the D gene is possibly TRBD1 (6 bases). From germline, CDR1 is SQVTM and CDR2 ANQGSEA. CDR3 length equals 15 residues. Deletions cut 1 base from V and 2 bases from J, with 14 bases between.

This clonotype came up a few times. V and J are TRBV20-1 and TRBJ2-1; the D is unclear. V lost 1 base to trimming and J lost 0 bases, with 7 bases between them. Per the germline V gene, CDR1 is DFQATT and CDR2 is SNEGSKA (reference sequence). This CDR3 region has 14 residues. The CDR3 DNA follows: TGCAGTGCTAGAGGTGCGGCCTCCTACAATGAGCAGTTCTTC. Translation gives CSARGAASYNEQFF.

This clonotype turned up a few times. One end of the junction does not line up with germline, which may come from a read error. The chain links TRBV7-2 to TRBJ2-5; D may be TRBD2 (6 bases). The CDR3 has 13 amino acids. Germline V lookup: CDR1 SGHTA, CDR2 FQGNSA. CDR3 loop: CASSLTLALPPSF. Here the CDR3 DNA reads TGTGCCAGCAGCTTAACACTAGCTCTTCCCCCCTCATTC.

Ten or more counts support this clonotype. The chain links TRBV19 to TRBJ1-1; no clear D gene. Looked up from germline, CDR1 is LNHDA and CDR2 is SQIVND (reference sequence). Trimming pared 5 bases from V and 0 bases from J, leaving 4 bases between. CDR3 length equals 12 residues. The CDR3 protein is CASSPMNTEAFF. The CDR3 DNA reads as TGTGCCAGTAGTCCAATGAACACTGAAGCTTTCTTT.

This clonotype was observed a few times. The rearrangement uses TRBV29-1 and TRBJ2-5; D might be TRBD2 (6 bases). This CDR3 comprises 12 residues. Germline-derived CDR1 and CDR2 are SQVTM and ANQGSEA. V dropped 7 bases and J dropped 7 bases, with 16 bases sitting between them. Here the CDR3 DNA reads TGCAGCGCTGGAGGGGCCGGTGGGACCCAGTACTTC. This sequence encodes CSAGGAGGTQYF.

This chain joins TRBV27 and TRBJ2-3; D unresolved. CDR1 and CDR2 (germline): MNHEY, SMNVEV (reference sequence). The length of the CDR3 is 15 residues. V dropped 4 bases and J dropped 0 bases, with 11 bases sitting between them. The CDR3: CASSYRNPSTDTQYF. CDR3 in DNA: TGTGCCAGCAGTTACCGGAACCCAAGCACAGATACGCAGTATTTT.

This clonotype was counted only a few times. The chain combines TRBV2 with TRBJ2-1, with D possibly matching TRBD2 (5 bases). This CDR3 comprises 14 residues. Germline CDR1 SNHLY, CDR2 FYNNEI. V dropped 4 bases and J dropped 2 bases, with 9 bases sitting between them. This CDR3 is CASSGGPTYNEQFF. The CDR3 DNA sequence: TGTGCCAGCAGTGGCGGGCCTACCTACAATGAGCAGTTCTTC.

V usage is TRBV11-2 and J usage is TRBJ2-7, with 12 bases fitting TRBD1. CDR1 is SGHAT and CDR2 is FQNNGV in the germline V gene. The V and J ends lost 1 base and 0 bases, in that order; junction bases with no gene match: 10. The CDR3 runs 19 residues. As DNA, the CDR3 is TGTGCCAGCAGCTTAGGCCCCGGGACAGGGGGCTTAAGCTCCTACGAGCAGTACTTC. Its translation is CASSLGPGTGGLSSYEQYF.

This clonotype has more than one count but fewer than ten. The chain is built from TRBV7-9 and TRBJ2-7; D possibly corresponds to TRBD1 (5 bases). There are 14 residues in the CDR3. Trimming took 4 bases from V and 2 from J, leaving 12 bases between them. Germline CDR1 SEHNR, CDR2 FQNEAQ (reference sequence). The CDR3 sequence: CASSSWGPPYEQYF. The CDR3 nucleotides read TGTGCCAGCAGCTCCTGGGGCCCACCCTACGAGCAGTACTTC.

This clonotype appeared a few times. This chain uses TRBV28 with TRBJ2-3; D is ambiguous. Trimming stripped 2 bases from V and 2 bases from J, with 8 bases between. There are 14 residues in the CDR3. The germline V gene encodes CDR1 MDHEN and CDR2 SYDVKM. CDR3 protein: CASSLLGSTDTQYF. CDR3 sequence (DNA): TGTGCCAGCAGTTTACTTGGCTCCACAGATACGCAGTATTTT. Complete variable domain (other parts from reference TRBV28 and TRBJ2-3): DVKVTQSSRYLVKRTGEKVFLECVQDMDHENMFWYRQDPGLGLRLIYFSYDVKMKEKGDIPEGYSVSREKKERFSLILESASTNQTSMYLCASSLLGSTDTQYFGPGTRLTVL.

The table lists this clonotype with a few counts. The chain has TRBV20-1 and TRBJ1-1; no definite D call. This CDR3 comprises 16 residues. Per germline, CDR1 DFQATT and CDR2 SNEGSKA (reference sequence). V lost 6 bases to trimming and J lost 0 bases, with 20 bases between them. The CDR3 DNA sequence: TGCAGTGCACCCCCTGCCCGAGGAGCTTTGAACACTGAAGCTTTCTTT. Translating gives CSAPPARGALNTEAFF.

The rearrangement links TRBV12-3 or TRBV12-4 to TRBJ2-1; no definite D call. This CDR3 has 14 amino acids. The ends were cut back, 5 bases at V and 0 bases at J, with 8 bases in the middle. CDR3 DNA sequence: TGTGCCAGCAGTACTCTGACCTCCTACAATGAGCAGTTCTTC. This sequence encodes CASSTLTSYNEQFF.

This clonotype has just a few counts. The chain joins TRBV28 to TRBJ1-2; D is uncertain. Germline-derived CDR1 and CDR2 are MDHEN and SYDVKM. The CDR3 has 14 amino acids. The V gene lost 1 base and the J gene lost 4 bases, with 10 bases spanning the gap. CDR3 region: CASSLYVGSYGYTF. The CDR3 nucleotides are TGTGCCAGCAGTTTATATGTTGGGTCCTATGGCTACACCTTC.

This clonotype was observed a handful of times. The chain links TRBV7-2 to TRBJ2-5, with a tentative D call TRBD2 (5 bases). Trimming left V 2 bases short and J 9 bases short, with 13 bases between. The CDR3 has 13 residues. Germline CDR1 and CDR2: SGHTA and FQGNSA. The CDR3 is CASSLPDKRAQYF. The CDR3 DNA sequence: TGTGCCAGCAGCTTACCTGATAAGAGGGCCCAGTACTTC.

J is TRBJ2-5 and V is TRBV3-1; 7 bases are shared with TRBD2. V lost 4 bases, J lost 4 bases, and 9 bases stayed unmatched. The germline V gene has CDR1 LGHDT and CDR2 YNNKEL (reference sequence). CDR3 length: 15 residues. This chain's CDR3 is CASSPVGGILETQYF. The CDR3 nucleotides are TGTGCCAGCAGCCCCGTGGGAGGGATACTAGAGACCCAGTACTTC.

This clonotype was detected only a few times. The chain recombines TRBV5-1 with TRBJ2-5; 8 bases fit TRBD1. V lost 0 bases to trimming and J lost 5 bases; unmatched junction nucleotides: 15. This CDR3 region has 18 residues. Germline CDR1 is SGHRS and CDR2 is YFSETQ. This chain's CDR3 is CASSLDPTGVRVEETQYF. In DNA, the CDR3 is TGCGCCAGCAGCTTGGATCCGACAGGGGTCCGGGTTGAGGAGACCCAGTACTTC.

The CDR3 DNA reads TGTGCCAGCAGCCAAGGTGGTAACGGTCAGCCCCAGCATTTT. This sequence encodes CASSQGGNGQPQHF. J is TRBJ1-5 and V is TRBV4-2, with D hard to call. Trimming took 1 base from V and 6 from J, leaving 10 bases between them. Germline V CDR1 and CDR2: LGHNA, YNFKEQ. This CDR3 is built from 14 residues.